The entry that follows covers one T cell receptor (beta chain) sequence. The sample originates from a study of blood T cell repertoires in COVID-19. Study overall: Sample material is recorded as cDNA or gDNA derived from T cells, B-cell-depleted T cells, or PBMCs.

Authors' methods: Reference gene primer amplification yielded estimated nucleated cell counts. Data came from immunoSEQ multiplex PCR; TCRdb stores just in-frame clones and leaves some out. V and J calls and clone size come straight from that table; D and trimming were deduced from the DNA. The profile shows over 75,000 clones, roughly 90% of them singletons. Germline CDR1 and CDR2: LNHNV and YYDKDF (reference sequence). This CDR3 has 13 residues. V was clipped by 0 bases and J by 4 bases, with 7 bases between them. Input material: peripheral blood. The clonotype was recovered from a man aged 60 to 69 with acute or convalescent COVID-19. The chain has TRBV15 and TRBJ2-7; D may be TRBD1 (5 bases). CDR3 protein: CATSRDAGYEQYF. CDR3 coding DNA: TGTGCCACCAGCAGAGATGCAGGGTACGAGCAGTACTTC. Full variable domain (outside the CDR3, taken from reference TRBV15 and TRBJ2-7): DAMVIQNPRYQVTQFGKPVTLSCSQTLNHNVMYWYQQKSSQAPKLLFHYYDKDFNNEADTPDNFQSRRPNTSFCFLDIRSPGLGDTAMYLCATSRDAGYEQYFGPGTRLTVT.